A single sample is the source of the 5 T cell receptor beta chains below, sequenced in a study of cytomegalovirus exposure and HLA in healthy donors. PCR was performed using 60 Vbeta and 13 Jbeta primers. Assay used: immunoSEQ multiplex PCR; TCRdb lists only in-frame clones, some missing. The table lists about 72,000 clones, about 81% of them singletons, with around 6.3% in the top ten. Sequencing was performed on PBMCs. All receptors derive from a human donor in good health.

The chain carries TRBV7-2 and TRBJ2-3; TRBD1 is a possible D gene (6 bases). The CDR3 contains 14 residues. Trimming removed 5 bases from V and 1 base from J, with 10 bases in between. Germline CDR1 and CDR2: SGHTA and FQGNSA. The CDR3 DNA follows: TGTGCCAGCAGCCCACAGGGCGGCACAGATACGCAGTATTTT. Translating gives CASSPQGGTDTQYF.

The J gene is TRBJ1-1, the V gene TRBV18, with D maybe TRBD1 (6 bases). The CDR3 totals 16 residues. Germline CDR1 reads KGHSH; CDR2 reads LQKENI. The V gene lost 1 base and the J gene lost 1 base, with 13 bases spanning the gap. CDR3 bases: TGTGCCAGCTCACCACGTCAACAGGGCCCGAACACTGAAGCTTTCTTT. It yields the protein CASSPRQQGPNTEAFF.

The V call is TRBV5-1, the J call TRBJ2-1; no clear D. The CDR3 totals 13 residues. Germline CDR1 reads SGHRS; CDR2 reads YFSETQ. The ends were cut back, 8 bases at V and 2 bases at J, with 11 bases in the middle. For the CDR3, the DNA is TGCGCCAGAAAACCTAACGCCTACAATGAGCAGTTCTTC. It translates to CARKPNAYNEQFF.

The CDR3 loop reads CASSIGQGITEQYF. The CDR3 coding sequence is TGTGCCAGTAGTATAGGGCAGGGGATTACCGAGCAGTACTTC. The gene calls are TRBV19 and TRBJ2-7, with D possibly matching TRBD1 (6 bases). Per the germline V gene, CDR1 is LNHDA and CDR2 is SQIVND (reference sequence). V lost 1 base and J lost 6, with 13 bases in between. The length of the CDR3 is 14 residues.

The V and J genes are TRBV7-2 and TRBJ2-7; 12 bases fit TRBD2. The V and J ends lost 7 bases and 2 bases, in that order; junction bases with no gene match: 12. This CDR3 is built from 17 residues. CDR1 and CDR2 (germline): SGHTA, FQGNSA. Here the CDR3 reads CASTLRTSGVKPYEQYF. In DNA form, the CDR3 reads TGTGCCAGCACCCTTAGGACTAGCGGGGTCAAACCCTACGAGCAGTACTTC.